A single sample is the source of the 20 T cell receptor beta chains below, sequenced in a study of CD8+CD57+ T cells in acquired aplastic anemia. Genomic DNA, the template, was used for profiling of the TCR beta VDJ and CDR3. TCRdb fed the reads into MiXCR, producing one record per CDR3 protein. The sample has 150,000 to 200,000 distinct CDR3 sequences; over 60% are singletons. The specimen was sorted CD4+, CD8+, or CD8+CD57+ T cells (not recorded which) from PBMCs. These receptors were collected from a human donor with severe aplastic anemia or a healthy control (not recorded which).

This clonotype showed up many times. The chain recombines TRBV4-1 with TRBJ1-1; D is ambiguous. The length of the CDR3 is 20 residues. The V and J ends lost 2 bases and 4 bases respectively, with 29 bases between them. The V gene's germline CDR1 is MGHRA and CDR2 YSYEKL. The DNA for the CDR3 is TGCGCCAGCAGCCAATCCTCGGGCGGGAGCGGGAAGGGCGCAAGCACTGAAGCTTTCTTT. Amino acid sequence: CASSQSSGGSGKGASTEAFF.

This clonotype was counted ten times or more. This chain joins TRBV19 and TRBJ2-2; TRBD2 aligns across 11 bases. The V and J ends lost 6 bases and 7 bases, in that order; junction bases with no gene match: 4. Per the germline V gene, CDR1 is LNHDA and CDR2 is SQIVND (reference sequence). The CDR3 sequence is 14 residues long. The CDR3 nucleotides read TGTGCCAGTAGAATCCTAGCGGGGGGCGGGGAGCTGTTTTTT. Protein: CASRILAGGGELFF.

Only one count was recorded for this clonotype. CDR3 sequence: CASILSRGRAGGYTF. The DNA of the CDR3 is TGTGCCAGCATCTTGTCACGGGGTCGGGCTGGTGGCTACACCTTC. The chain carries TRBV2 and TRBJ1-2; D is unclear. Germline V gene lookup returns CDR1 SNHLY and CDR2 FYNNEI. Between the trimmed V and J ends, which lost 7 bases and 7 bases, there was a span of 22 bases. This CDR3 spans 15 amino acids.

This clonotype has just a few counts. The rearrangement links TRBV7-2 to TRBJ1-6; TRBD1 matches at 7 bases. Germline values: CDR1 SGHTA, CDR2 FQGNSA. This CDR3 has 15 amino acids. V dropped 4 bases and J dropped 5; count of bases not matched to a gene: 5. CDR3 protein: CASSSGQRNNSPLHF. DNA of the CDR3: TGTGCCAGCAGCTCGGGACAGCGAAATAATTCACCCCTCCACTTT.

This sequence joins TRBV7-2 and TRBJ1-2; D is undetermined. Trimming stripped 1 base from V and 0 bases from J, with 6 bases between. In germline, CDR1 is SGHTA, CDR2 FQGNSA. The CDR3 length is 14 residues. CDR3 sequence reads: CASSLGPANYGYTF. As DNA, the CDR3 is TGTGCCAGCAGCTTAGGCCCAGCTAACTATGGCTACACCTTC. Based on the CDR3 plus reference TRBV7-2 and TRBJ1-2, the full variable domain is GAGVSQSPSNKVTEKGKDVELRCDPISGHTALYWYRQSLGQGLEFLIYFQGNSAPDKSGLPSDRFSAERTGGSVSTLTIQRTQQEDSAVYLCASSLGPANYGYTFGSGTRLTVV.

This chain links TRBV7-2 with TRBJ1-6; possible D gene TRBD1, 5 bases. The germline gives CDR1 SGHTA, CDR2 FQGNSA. Trimming removed 5 bases from V and 12 bases from J, with 14 bases in between. This CDR3 spans 13 amino acids. The CDR3 coding sequence is TGTGCCAGCAGCCCCCAGGGAAATGGACCCCTCCACTTT. The encoded protein is CASSPQGNGPLHF.

This clonotype was observed many times. The chain is built from TRBV11-2 and TRBJ2-7; D may match TRBD1 or TRBD2 (5 bases each). This CDR3 has 15 amino acids. Germline CDR1 SGHAT, CDR2 FQNNGV. Trimming cost V 0 bases and J 3 bases, with 12 bases left between them. CDR3 nucleotides: TGTGCCAGCAGCTTAGAGGGGGTGGCCGGCTACGAGCAGTACTTC. Amino acids: CASSLEGVAGYEQYF.

The chain is built from TRBV24-1 and TRBJ2-1; no definite D call. The V and J ends lost 6 bases and 1 base respectively, with 9 bases between them. This CDR3 comprises 14 residues. The germline V gene has CDR1 KGHDR and CDR2 SFDVKD. CDR3 protein: CATSPTSSYNEQFF. CDR3 bases: TGTGCCACCAGTCCCACCAGTTCCTACAATGAGCAGTTCTTC.

The chain carries TRBV20-1 and TRBJ2-7; TRBD2 matches 7 bases. V was clipped by 4 bases and J by 2 bases; unmatched bases: 8. CDR1 is DFQATT, CDR2 SNEGSKA, per germline (reference sequence). The CDR3 is 14 amino acids. The CDR3 region has the DNA TGCAGTGCTAAGGTCGCTAGCGGAACCTACGAGCAGTACTTC. The encoded protein is CSAKVASGTYEQYF.

V is TRBV7-9 and J is TRBJ2-2; TRBD1 matches 9 bases. The ends lost 7 bases at V and 5 bases at J; junction bases unmatched: 11. Per the germline V gene, CDR1 is SEHNR and CDR2 is FQNEAQ (reference sequence). There are 16 residues in the CDR3. The CDR3: CASTRAGDRVTGELFF. CDR3 coding DNA: TGTGCCAGCACCCGAGCTGGGGACAGGGTGACCGGGGAGCTGTTTTTT. Using reference TRBV7-9 and TRBJ2-2 for the parts outside the CDR3, the full variable domain is DTGVSQNPRHKITKRGQNVTFRCDPISEHNRLYWYRQTLGQGPEFLTYFQNEAQLEKSRLLSDRFSAERPKGSFSTLEIQRTEQGDSAMYLCASTRAGDRVTGELFFGEGSRLTVL.

This clonotype was picked up a small number of times. The chain employs TRBV10-3 and TRBJ2-5; 8 positions match TRBD2. Per germline, CDR1 ENHRY and CDR2 SYGVKD. This CDR3 contains 14 residues. The ends lost 3 bases at V and 5 bases at J; junction bases unmatched: 5. Written as DNA, the CDR3 is TGTGCCATCAGTGAAATCGGGGGGGGGGAGACCCAGTACTTC. Amino acid sequence: CAISEIGGGETQYF.

This clonotype was detected ten times or more. The V and J genes are TRBV5-6 and TRBJ2-5; possibly TRBD1 or TRBD2 for D (5 bases each). The V and J ends lost 0 bases and 0 bases respectively, with 6 bases between them. The CDR3 totals 14 residues. CDR1 and CDR2 from the germline V gene are SGHDT and YYEEEE. CDR3 amino acids: CASSLGGHQETQYF. The CDR3 DNA reads as TGTGCCAGCAGCTTGGGGGGACACCAAGAGACCCAGTACTTC.

This clonotype was observed many times. The V gene is TRBV7-2, the J gene TRBJ1-1; TRBD1 matches at 10 bases. In germline, CDR1 is SGHTA, CDR2 FQGNSA. This CDR3 contains 16 residues. With 5 bases clipped from V and 5 bases from J, the junction kept 11 bases outside the gene matches. The CDR3 protein is CASSRRDRGSGTEAFF. The CDR3 bases are TGTGCCAGCAGCCGTCGGGACAGGGGATCGGGGACTGAAGCTTTCTTT.

The chain recombines TRBV20-1 with TRBJ2-7, with a weak D call TRBD2 (7 bases). The CDR3 runs to 15 residues. In germline, CDR1 is DFQATT, CDR2 SNEGSKA (reference sequence). The V and J ends lost 6 bases and 1 base respectively, with 19 bases between them. The CDR3 reads CSAIVAGAGSYEQYF. Written as DNA, the CDR3 is TGCAGTGCCATAGTGGCGGGGGCCGGATCCTACGAGCAGTACTTC.

This chain uses TRBV11-2 with TRBJ2-7; D may be TRBD1 or TRBD2 (6 bases each). With 9 bases removed from V and 3 bases from J, the gap between germline ends came to 18 bases. This CDR3 contains 14 residues. Per germline, CDR1 SGHAT and CDR2 FQNNGV. CDR3 loop: CASSRPGALYEQYF. CDR3 in DNA: TGTGCCAGTAGTCGGCCGGGGGCCCTCTACGAGCAGTACTTC.

The rearrangement joins TRBV7-8 to TRBJ1-5; D is undetermined. V lost 1 base and J 1 base, leaving 5 bases between the germline ends. The CDR3 loop spans 14 amino acids. Germline V CDR1 and CDR2: SGHVS, FQNEAQ. The CDR3 sequence is CASSLEASNQPQHF. CDR3 DNA: TGTGCCAGCAGCTTAGAGGCCAGCAATCAGCCCCAGCATTTT.

A word on this clonotype: The junction does not match germline at one end; this may be a read error. V and J are TRBV7-9 and TRBJ2-2; D possibly matches TRBD1 or TRBD2 (7 bases each). Germline V CDR1 and CDR2: SEHNR, FQNEAQ (reference sequence). This CDR3 is built from 19 residues. CDR3 region: CASSGTTGVASPNTGGLFF. Written as DNA, the CDR3 is TGTGCCAGCAGTGGGACTACAGGGGTAGCCTCCCCGAACACCGGGGGGCTGTTTTTT. Based on the CDR3 plus reference TRBV7-9 and TRBJ2-2, the full variable domain is DTGVSQNPRHKITKRGQNVTFRCDPISEHNRLYWYRQTLGQGPEFLTYFQNEAQLEKSRLLSDRFSAERPKGSFSTLEIQRTEQGDSAMYLCASSGTTGVASPNTGGLFFGEGSRLTVL.

This clonotype was detected many times. The chain has TRBV10-3 and TRBJ1-1, with 10 bases matching TRBD1. This CDR3 contains 16 residues. The germline CDR1 and CDR2 sequences are ENHRY and SYGVKD. With 2 bases clipped from V and 4 bases from J, the junction kept 7 bases outside the gene matches. This CDR3 reads CAISERLGQGITEAFF. The CDR3 DNA follows: TGTGCCATCAGTGAGCGATTGGGACAGGGGATCACTGAAGCTTTCTTT.

The chain has TRBV20-1 and TRBJ2-7, with D hard to call. Between the trimmed V and J ends, which lost 4 bases and 4 bases, there was a span of 17 bases. Per germline, CDR1 DFQATT and CDR2 SNEGSKA (reference sequence). The CDR3 extends over 14 amino acids. For the CDR3, the DNA is TGCAGTGCTACAGTTTGGGCCCCACTTTACGAGCAGTACTTC. It codes for CSATVWAPLYEQYF.

The V gene is TRBV5-4, the J gene TRBJ2-1, with a possible D match to TRBD2 (5 bases). V lost 4 bases and J lost 3, with 17 bases in between. Germline V gives CDR1 SGHNT, CDR2 YYREEE (reference sequence). The length of the CDR3 is 16 residues. The CDR3 nucleotides are TGTGCCAGCAGCCTCCGCCGCCCTAGCTACTACAATGAGCAGTTCTTC. It yields the protein CASSLRRPSYYNEQFF. Looking up the rest from reference TRBV5-4 and TRBJ2-1 gives the full variable domain: ETGVTQSPTHLIKTRGQQVTLRCSSQSGHNTVSWYQQALGQGPQFIFQYYREEENGRGNFPPRFSGLQFPNYSSELNVNALELDDSALYLCASSLRRPSYYNEQFFGPGTRLTVL.